Listed here are 4 T cell receptor beta chains from one sample, sequenced in a study of monozygotic twins with cystic fibrosis (dated by TCRdb to 2020 to 2022). Libraries were constructed by the immunoSEQ multiplex PCR assay. TCRdb's version of the immuneACCESS table is confined to in-frame rearrangements and falls short of the full clone set. An unresolved V gene accounts for under half of the shortfall where checked; the remainder is of unknown origin. The sample table shows over 30,000 clones, and approximately 72% are seen once. The top ten clonotypes cover around 0.78% of the sample. The specimen was blood. The receptors originated from a girl between 5 and 17 years old with cystic fibrosis.

The CDR3 DNA follows: TGTGCCAGCAGTGATATCTTCGAGCAGTACTTC. Translated, it gives CASSDIFEQYF. This chain links TRBV6-1 with TRBJ2-7; no definite D call. Germline V gene sequence: CDR1 MNHNS, CDR2 SASEGT. V dropped 3 bases and J dropped 6 bases, with 6 bases sitting between them. CDR3 size: 11 residues.

The chain has TRBV27 and TRBJ1-1; possible D gene TRBD1, 6 bases. Germline assignment: CDR1 MNHEY and CDR2 SMNVEV (reference sequence). The CDR3 length is 18 residues. Deletions cut 6 bases from V and 7 bases from J, with 30 bases between. As DNA, the CDR3 is TGTGCCAGCAGCCGCTCACAGGTAGGGGGACACCGAAGGGATGAAGCTTTCTTT. Its protein is CASSRSQVGGHRRDEAFF.

This clone was counted a single time. The chain combines TRBV5-1 with TRBJ1-1; the D gene is possibly TRBD1 (6 bases). In germline, CDR1 is SGHRS, CDR2 YFSETQ. The CDR3 is 14 residues long. The ends were cut back, 4 bases at V and 7 bases at J, with 17 bases in the middle. The CDR3 here is CASSPRDMSLEAFF. CDR3 nucleotides: TGCGCCAGCAGCCCCCGGGACATGAGTCTTGAAGCTTTCTTT.

The gene calls are TRBV7-9 and TRBJ1-1; D unclear. V lost 2 bases, J lost 2 bases, and 12 bases lay in between. The CDR3 extends over 15 amino acids. From germline, CDR1 is SEHNR and CDR2 FQNEAQ (reference sequence). The CDR3 DNA follows: TGTGCCAGCAGCTTAATCGGTGGTTTAAACACTGAAGCTTTCTTT. This gives the protein CASSLIGGLNTEAFF.